These 27 T cell receptor beta chains came from one sample sequenced in a study of T cells in localized non-small cell lung cancer. Some clones are missing from TCRdb's copy, which holds only in-frame ones; the method was immunoSEQ multiplex PCR. In the table there are 15,000 to 18,000 clones, approximately 87% of which are singletons. This material consisted of peripheral blood mononuclear cells, taken before any cancer treatment. The receptors here all came from a male donor older than 55 with stage II lung adenocarcinoma.

The rearrangement links TRBV28 to TRBJ2-7; D is unclear. V lost 2 bases and J lost 3, with 2 bases in between. This CDR3 has 11 amino acids. Looked up from germline, CDR1 is MDHEN and CDR2 is SYDVKM. The CDR3 spells CASSLGYEQYF. CDR3 DNA: TGTGCCAGCAGTTTAGGCTACGAGCAGTACTTC.

The V gene is TRBV25-1, the J gene TRBJ2-7, with 8 positions matching TRBD2. J was trimmed by 5 bases and V by 2 bases; bases with no gene match: 17. The CDR3 contains 18 residues. From germline, CDR1 is MGHDK and CDR2 SYGVNS. The CDR3 is CASSELFYGAGGFDEQYF. For the CDR3, the DNA is TGTGCCAGCAGTGAACTCTTCTATGGCGCGGGAGGATTCGACGAGCAGTACTTC.

The chain carries TRBV14 and TRBJ2-7; D gene ambiguous. V lost 1 base to trimming and J lost 3 bases, with 4 bases between them. Germline V gene sequence: CDR1 SGHDN, CDR2 FVKESK. This CDR3 is built from 12 residues. CDR3 nucleotides: TGTGCCAGCAGCCAAGGGGGCTACGAGCAGTACTTC. Its protein is CASSQGGYEQYF.

CDR3 amino acids: CASSSLFLPGLDNEQFF. DNA of the CDR3: TGTGCCAGCAGTTCCCTATTTCTTCCGGGACTAGACAATGAGCAGTTCTTC. The chain recombines TRBV27 with TRBJ2-1, with TRBD2 identical over 8 bases. Trimming took 4 bases from V and 5 from J; bases not matched to a gene: 13. The CDR3 has 17 residues. Germline V CDR1 and CDR2: MNHEY, SMNVEV (reference sequence).

This clone was counted a single time. The chain couples TRBV28 to TRBJ1-2; 9 bases are shared with TRBD1. Germline-derived CDR1 and CDR2 are MDHEN and SYDVKM. Germline trimming cut 5 bases from V and 8 bases from J; bases unmatched to any gene: 6. The CDR3 extends over 13 amino acids. The CDR3 nucleotides are TGTGCCAGCAGTCCCGGGACAGGGAAGGGCTACACCTTC. This sequence encodes CASSPGTGKGYTF.

Only a few counts were recorded for this clone. This chain uses TRBV11-2 with TRBJ1-1; no firm D call. CDR3 length: 13 residues. Trimming stripped 1 base from V and 7 bases from J, with 10 bases between. Germline CDR1 and CDR2: SGHAT and FQNNGV. This CDR3 is CASSLAVRDEAFF. The DNA for the CDR3 is TGTGCCAGCAGCTTAGCAGTCCGGGATGAAGCTTTCTTT.

J is TRBJ2-7 and V is TRBV7-8; 12 bases are shared with TRBD2. Per the germline V gene, CDR1 is SGHVS and CDR2 is FQNEAQ. CDR3 length equals 15 residues. Trimming removed 1 base from V and 5 bases from J; junction bases left unmatched: 3. CDR3 loop: CASSLGLAGANEQYF. CDR3 bases: TGTGCCAGCAGCTTAGGACTAGCGGGAGCCAACGAGCAGTACTTC. Based on the CDR3 plus reference TRBV7-8 and TRBJ2-7, the full variable domain is GAGVSQSPRYKVAKRGQDVALRCDPISGHVSLFWYQQALGQGPEFLTYFQNEAQLDKSGLPSDRFFAERPEGSVSTLKIQRTQQEDSAVYLCASSLGLAGANEQYFGPGTRLTVT.

The chain joins TRBV19 to TRBJ1-5, with TRBD1 matching over 8 bases. Trimming at V came to 7 bases and at J to 0 bases, leaving 2 bases not matched to a gene. CDR1 and CDR2 (germline): LNHDA, SQIVND (reference sequence). The CDR3 has 14 amino acids. CDR3 nucleotides: TGTGCCAGTACAGGGGGCCTTAGCAATCAGCCCCAGCATTTT. It encodes CASTGGLSNQPQHF.

The chain joins TRBV21-1 to TRBJ1-5. TRBV21-1 is deemed a pseudogene. The CDR3 is 15 residues long. The chain's CDR3 is CASSKKARTYQPQHF. The CDR3, as DNA: TGTGCCAGCAGCAAGAAGGCACGGACGTATCAGCCCCAGCATTTT.

V usage is TRBV2 and J usage is TRBJ2-1; D is perhaps TRBD2 (7 bases). The CDR3 spans 17 residues. Per the germline V gene, CDR1 is SNHLY and CDR2 is FYNNEI. With 6 bases removed from V and 0 bases from J, the gap between germline ends came to 18 bases. The CDR3 reads CASRAGHRSSSYNEQFF. CDR3 nucleotides: TGTGCCAGCAGAGCGGGACACCGGTCGAGCTCCTACAATGAGCAGTTCTTC.

The gene calls are TRBV6-1 and TRBJ2-7; D is possibly TRBD2 (6 bases). Germline CDR1 reads MNHNS; CDR2 reads SASEGT. Trimming left V 4 bases short and J 1 base short, with 17 bases between. This CDR3 has 16 amino acids. CDR3 residues: CASSATPEGLSYEQYF. For the CDR3, the DNA is TGTGCCAGCAGTGCCACCCCGGAGGGCTTATCCTACGAGCAGTACTTC.

V is TRBV28 and J is TRBJ1-5; 7 nucleotides agree with TRBD1. Germline CDR1 reads MDHEN; CDR2 reads SYDVKM. The CDR3 has 16 amino acids. V trimming: 6 bases; J trimming: 2 bases; junction bases outside the gene matches: 10. CDR3 sequence (DNA): TGTGCCAGCAGATCGGTACAGGGGTTGGGCAATCAGCCCCAGCATTTT. This translates into CASRSVQGLGNQPQHF.

The chain recombines TRBV2 with TRBJ2-1; D is perhaps TRBD2 (6 bases). Germline assignment: CDR1 SNHLY and CDR2 FYNNEI. The CDR3 is 14 residues long. V lost 4 bases and J lost 9, with 16 bases in between. CDR3 in amino acids: CASSGGLLRGEQFF. The CDR3 DNA follows: TGTGCCAGCAGTGGGGGACTCCTTCGGGGTGAGCAGTTCTTC. Full variable domain (missing parts from reference TRBV2 and TRBJ2-1): EPEVTQTPSHQVTQMGQEVILRCVPISNHLYFYWYRQILGQKVEFLVSFYNNEISEKSEIFDDQFSVERPDGSNFTLKIRSTKLEDSAMYFCASSGGLLRGEQFFGPGTRLTVL.

With respect to this clone: A far larger clone differs by one base, so this is likely a read error. The CDR3 nucleotides read TGTGCCAGCAGCTCCGGGACTAGCGGGGGGGAGCAGTACTTC. It specifies CASSSGTSGGEQYF. The chain has TRBV27 and TRBJ2-7; 15 nucleotides match TRBD2. Germline V gene data show CDR1 as MNHEY and CDR2 as SMNVEV (reference sequence). This CDR3 is built from 14 residues. V lost 6 bases, J lost 7 bases, and 4 bases stayed unmatched.

The chain carries TRBV5-8 and TRBJ2-7; 10 bases align to TRBD1. V was clipped by 5 bases and J by 6 bases; unmatched bases: 14. This CDR3 is built from 16 residues. Germline-derived CDR1 and CDR2 are SGHTS and YDEGEE. CDR3 DNA sequence: TGTGCCAGCAGGTCGCGGGACAGGGGATCAAGGGGCGAGCAGTACTTC. Protein sequence: CASRSRDRGSRGEQYF. The whole variable domain, remainder taken from reference TRBV5-8 and TRBJ2-7, is EAGVTQSPTHLIKTRGQQATLRCSPISGHTSVYWYQQALGLGLQFLLWYDEGEERNRGNFPPRFSGRQFPNYSSELNVNALELEDSALYLCASRSRDRGSRGEQYFGPGTRLTVT.

The chain recombines TRBV6-6 with TRBJ2-3; possible D gene TRBD1, 5 bases. V lost 2 bases and J 6 bases, leaving 15 bases between the germline ends. CDR1 is MNHNY, CDR2 SVGAGI, per germline (reference sequence). The CDR3 totals 15 residues. The CDR3 coding sequence is TGTGCCAGCAGTTACGAGCGTCAGGGCCGGGATACGCAGTATTTT. Its protein product is CASSYERQGRDTQYF.

This clone occurred a few times. This chain joins TRBV10-1 and TRBJ1-2, with 7 bases matching TRBD1. The CDR3 consists of 13 residues. The junction had 2 bases not matched to a gene; V was cut back by 3 bases and J by 4 bases. The V gene's germline CDR1 is WNHNN and CDR2 SYGVQD (reference sequence). The CDR3 loop is CASSDGDSYGYTF. For the CDR3, the DNA is TGCGCCAGCAGTGATGGGGACAGCTATGGCTACACCTTC.

CDR3 residues: CASSLGPGETQYF. CDR3 DNA: TGTGCCAGCAGCTTGGGGCCCGGTGAGACCCAGTACTTC. The rearrangement links TRBV5-4 to TRBJ2-5; D gene ambiguous. There are 13 residues in the CDR3. Germline V CDR1 and CDR2: SGHNT, YYREEE (reference sequence). V lost 0 bases to trimming and J lost 5 bases, with 8 bases between them.

The J gene is TRBJ2-7, the V gene TRBV11-3; TRBD1 agrees at 8 bases. With 5 bases clipped from V and 2 bases from J, the junction kept 5 bases outside the gene matches. Germline CDR1 reads SGHNT; CDR2 reads YENEEA. The CDR3 runs to 14 residues. The CDR3 region is CASSQDRGAYEQYF. CDR3 bases: TGTGCCAGCAGCCAAGACAGGGGCGCCTACGAGCAGTACTTC.

The rearrangement links TRBV28 to TRBJ1-1; D may be TRBD1 (5 bases). CDR3 length equals 15 residues. V lost 6 bases, J lost 10 bases, and 24 bases lay in between. Germline V gene sequence: CDR1 MDHEN, CDR2 SYDVKM. Here the CDR3 reads CASRLPASGAMLAFF. In nucleotides, the CDR3 is TGTGCCAGCAGGCTCCCGGCCAGCGGGGCTATGCTAGCTTTCTTT.

This clone was counted once. The chain recombines TRBV18 with TRBJ1-1, with D unclear. CDR1 and CDR2 from the germline V gene are KGHSH and LQKENI. V shed 3 bases and J shed 1 base, with 9 bases lying between them. CDR3 length: 14 residues. CDR3 loop: CASSPSGRNTEAFF. The DNA of the CDR3 is TGTGCCAGCTCACCGTCCGGGAGGAACACTGAAGCTTTCTTT.

V is TRBV19 and J is TRBJ1-5, with 8 bases identical to TRBD1. V dropped 2 bases and J dropped 6; count of bases not matched to a gene: 3. This CDR3 comprises 14 residues. The germline gives CDR1 LNHDA, CDR2 SQIVND (reference sequence). The CDR3 loop is CASSISGGGQPQHF. The CDR3 nucleotides read TGTGCCAGTAGTATATCAGGGGGCGGTCAGCCCCAGCATTTT.

The V and J genes are TRBV6-4 and TRBJ2-2, with 8 bases lining up with TRBD1. This CDR3 spans 17 amino acids. Trimming at V came to 5 bases and at J to 2 bases, leaving 10 bases not matched to a gene. Germline V gene sequence: CDR1 MRHNA, CDR2 SNTAGT. The CDR3 reads CASSRFGTGSNTGELFF. DNA for the CDR3: TGTGCCAGCAGTCGGTTCGGGACAGGCTCCAACACCGGGGAGCTGTTTTTT.

This chain uses TRBV2 with TRBJ2-4; TRBD1 aligns across 8 bases. This CDR3 region has 12 residues. With 7 bases clipped from V and 11 bases from J, the junction kept 7 bases outside the gene matches. The V gene's germline CDR1 is SNHLY and CDR2 FYNNEI. In nucleotides, the CDR3 is TGTGCCAGCACAGGGGGCAGCCTTCTTCAGTACTTC. It yields the protein CASTGGSLLQYF. Using reference TRBV2 and TRBJ2-4 for the parts outside the CDR3, the full variable domain is EPEVTQTPSHQVTQMGQEVILRCVPISNHLYFYWYRQILGQKVEFLVSFYNNEISEKSEIFDDQFSVERPDGSNFTLKIRSTKLEDSAMYFCASTGGSLLQYFGAGTRLSVL.

V usage is TRBV6-6 and J usage is TRBJ2-1; D remains unclear. V was pared by 0 bases and J by 7 bases, with 16 bases between. The CDR3 is 16 amino acids. Germline V CDR1 and CDR2: MNHNY, SVGAGI (reference sequence). The CDR3 loop reads CASSYSKSGTRNEQFF. CDR3 coding DNA: TGTGCCAGCAGTTACTCGAAATCTGGCACGAGGAATGAGCAGTTCTTC.

This clone has only one observation. The gene calls are TRBV6-6 and TRBJ1-5; 7 bases are a match to TRBD1. Germline V CDR1 and CDR2: MNHNY, SVGAGI (reference sequence). This CDR3 comprises 15 residues. Germline trimming cut 2 bases from V and 2 bases from J; bases unmatched to any gene: 3. The CDR3 region has the DNA TGTGCCAGCAGTTACCGGACAGGAGGCAATCAGCCCCAGCATTTT. It encodes CASSYRTGGNQPQHF.

The chain has TRBV5-6 and TRBJ2-7; D unresolved. The CDR3 spans 15 residues. Germline assignment: CDR1 SGHDT and CDR2 YYEEEE. V was shortened by 2 bases and J by 3 bases, with 15 bases between the two germline ends. The CDR3 sequence: CASSFSGQRHYEQYF. DNA of the CDR3: TGTGCCAGCAGCTTTTCCGGTCAGAGACACTACGAGCAGTACTTC.